Listed here is a single TCR beta chain. This clone's antigen is unknown. Base qualities are missing; no much larger clone stands one base away. Read against the paper, the sample's time point label means: at surgical resection after neoadjuvant nivolumab +/- ipilimumab. The samples were taken from NEOSTAR, a phase 2 randomized trial in operable NSCLC that tested neoadjuvant nivolumab or nivolumab plus ipilimumab, followed by surgery. This entry comes from a study of neoadjuvant nivolumab and ipilimumab in lung cancer (TCRdb year 2020). Regarding the study in general: Intravenous nivolumab was dosed at 3 mg/kg on days 1, 15 and 29, and in the combination arm ipilimumab 1 mg/kg was added on day 1 only. Seven patients had matched pretherapy and resected tumor pairs analyzed, with four treated with nivolumab and three with nivolumab plus ipilimumab. The study compared TCR repertoires in pretherapy (baseline) peripheral blood with TCR repertoires in tumors resected at surgery following neoadjuvant immune checkpoint blockade. The primary endpoint of the trial was the rate of major pathologic response (MPR) in the intention-to-treat population of each study arm. Of the 45 or so patients with operable NSCLC treated in the trial, approximately 23 were randomized to nivolumab monotherapy and approximately 21 to nivolumab plus ipilimumab. Summary of the overall study and its limitations: Resected tumors had greater TCR richness and clonality than tumor-adjacent uninvolved lung, and increases were observed in more dual-therapy-treated tumors. Pretherapy blood TCR richness correlated positively with richness in tumors resected after neoadjuvant therapy (Spearman R ≈ 0.86). TCR sequencing was performed in a small number of samples. No significant correlation was found between TCR clonality and pathologic tumor regression, and only one major-pathologic-response sample was available for the clonality analysis. Tumor T-cell richness and clonality rose from pretherapy to surgery in three of three dual-therapy tumors but in only two of four nivolumab-treated tumors.

Library preparation was by the immunoSEQ multiplex PCR assay. Per the source publication's procedure: Richness and clonality were used to summarize the repertoires, and clones that significantly expanded or contracted between pre- and post-therapy samples were identified. TCRdb provides this immuneACCESS table in a form limited to in-frame rearrangements. Some clones are lacking; in checked studies, under half of them reflect an unresolved V gene, and why the rest are absent is not known. The V and J calls and clone size come from that table; D and trimming were worked out from the DNA. Here the sample has fewer than 35,000 clones; about nine tenths occur a single time. About 4.9% of the sample is in the top ten clones. The germline V gene specifies ENHRY as CDR1 and SYGVKD as CDR2. V drops 7 bases and J drops 4 bases, leaving 10 bases in between. Including cysteine and phenylalanine, the CDR3 has 12 amino acids. Solely the CDR3 DNA is kept, with 36 bases framed from the first base.

Here the sequenced sample was peripheral blood, taken after neoadjuvant nivolumab, alone or with ipilimumab, at or shortly before surgery. The clonotype comes from an adult with non-small cell lung cancer. The chain is made from TRBV10-3 and TRBJ1-2; the D gene lacks a confident call. The CDR3 reads CAINGGSYGYTF. The nucleotide sequence is given as TGTGCCATCAACGGAGGGAGCTATGGCTACACCTTC.